This TCR beta chain was identified during a study of beta chain features in type 1 diabetes. A note on this clone: Its antigen remains unidentified.

Overall study findings and caveats: Shortening that was moderate but significant affected the TCRB CDR3s of Type 1 diabetes patients in all four CD4+ subsets.

V was shortened by 2 bases and J by 9 bases, with 14 bases between the two germline ends. The CDR3 is 15 residues long. The germline V gene has CDR1 SEHNR and CDR2 FQNEAQ (reference sequence). Since all of the isolated RNA was reverse transcribed, expressed TCRB transcripts were what got sequenced. Some clones are missing from TCRdb's copy, which holds only in-frame ones; the method was immunoSEQ multiplex PCR. This sample yields hundreds of thousands of clones, of which over 10% are seen a single time; approximately 0.022% belongs to the top ten. Sequencing was carried out using naive CD4+ T cells from blood. This receptor was obtained from a man aged 18-30 years with type 1 diabetes. The chain combines TRBV7-9 with TRBJ1-6; weak D call: TRBD1 (5 bases). CDR3 in DNA: TGTGCCAGCAGCTTAAACGACGGGGCCTTTTCACCCCTCCACTTT. This codes for CASSLNDGAFSPLHF.